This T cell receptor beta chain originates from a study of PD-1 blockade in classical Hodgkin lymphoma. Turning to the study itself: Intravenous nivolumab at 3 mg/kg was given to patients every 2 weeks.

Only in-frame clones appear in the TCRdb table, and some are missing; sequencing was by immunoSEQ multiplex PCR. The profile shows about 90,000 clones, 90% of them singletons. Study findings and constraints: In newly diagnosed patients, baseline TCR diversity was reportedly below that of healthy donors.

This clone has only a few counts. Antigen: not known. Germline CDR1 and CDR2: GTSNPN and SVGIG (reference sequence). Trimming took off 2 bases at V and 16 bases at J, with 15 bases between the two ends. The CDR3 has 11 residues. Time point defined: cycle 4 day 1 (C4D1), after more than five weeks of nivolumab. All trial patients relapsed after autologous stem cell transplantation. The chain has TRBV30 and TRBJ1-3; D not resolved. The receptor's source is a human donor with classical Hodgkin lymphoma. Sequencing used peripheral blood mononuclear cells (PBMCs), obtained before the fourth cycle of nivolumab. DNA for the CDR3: TGTGCCTGGAGTTCTTGGGGAACTTTCTATTTT. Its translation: CAWSSWGTFYF.